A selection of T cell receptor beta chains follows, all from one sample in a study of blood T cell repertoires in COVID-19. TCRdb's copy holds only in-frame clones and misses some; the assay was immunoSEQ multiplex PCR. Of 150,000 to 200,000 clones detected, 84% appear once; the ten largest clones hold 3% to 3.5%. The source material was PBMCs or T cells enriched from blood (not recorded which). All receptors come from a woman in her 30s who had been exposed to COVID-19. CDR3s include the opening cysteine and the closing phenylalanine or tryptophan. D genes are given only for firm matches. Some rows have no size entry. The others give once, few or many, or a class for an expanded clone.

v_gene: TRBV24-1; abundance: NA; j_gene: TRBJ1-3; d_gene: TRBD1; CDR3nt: TGTGCCACCAGAAGACAGGGGGCCTTTGGAAACACCATATATTTT; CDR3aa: CATRRQGAFGNTIYF
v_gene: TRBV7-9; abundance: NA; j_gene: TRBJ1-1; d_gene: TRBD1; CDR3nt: TGTGCCAGCAGCTTACCTGGAAGACAGGGAACTGAAGCTTTCTTT; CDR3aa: CASSLPGRQGTEAFF
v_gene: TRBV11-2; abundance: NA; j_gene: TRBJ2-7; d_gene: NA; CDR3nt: TGTGCCAGCAGCTTAGACCGGGGTTTGCGGGAGCAGTACTTC; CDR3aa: CASSLDRGLREQYF
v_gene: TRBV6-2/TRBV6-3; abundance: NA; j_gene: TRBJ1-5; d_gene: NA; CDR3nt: TGTGCCAGCAGTTACTCCGTGGGGGGTAACCAGCCCCAGCATTTT; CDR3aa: CASSYSVGGNQPQHF
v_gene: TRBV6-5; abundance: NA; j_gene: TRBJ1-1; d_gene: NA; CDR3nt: TGTGCCAGCAGTCCCCCCTTCGGAGGGAACACTGAAGCTTTCTTT; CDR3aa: CASSPPFGGNTEAFF
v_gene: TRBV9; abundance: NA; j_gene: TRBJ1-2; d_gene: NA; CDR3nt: TGTGCCAGCAGCGAGGGGGTCGGTCGTGGGATTGGTAACTATGGCTACACCTTC; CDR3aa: CASSEGVGRGIGNYGYTF
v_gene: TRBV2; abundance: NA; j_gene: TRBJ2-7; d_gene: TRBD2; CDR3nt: TGTGCCAGCAGTTCCTCAATAGCGGGGTTGTACGAGCAGTACTTC; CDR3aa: CASSSSIAGLYEQYF
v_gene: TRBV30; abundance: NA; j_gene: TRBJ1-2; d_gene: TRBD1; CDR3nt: TGTGCCTGGAGTGTAGGACAGGGGGCAGCGGGCTACACCTTC; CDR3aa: CAWSVGQGAAGYTF
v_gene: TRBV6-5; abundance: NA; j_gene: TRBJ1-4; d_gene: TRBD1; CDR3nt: TGTGCCAGCAGTTACCCGACAGGGACTAATGAAAAACTGTTTTTT; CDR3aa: CASSYPTGTNEKLFF
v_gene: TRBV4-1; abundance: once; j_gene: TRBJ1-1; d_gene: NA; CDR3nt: TGCGCCAGCAGCCAAGTACAGAGCACTGAAGCTTTCTTT; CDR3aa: CASSQVQSTEAFF
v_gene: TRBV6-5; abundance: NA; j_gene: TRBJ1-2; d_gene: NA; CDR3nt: TGTGCCAGCAGCGGGGATCTCGGTGGCTACACCTTC; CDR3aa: CASSGDLGGYTF
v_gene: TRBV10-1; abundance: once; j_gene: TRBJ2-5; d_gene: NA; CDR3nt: TGCGCCAGCCACAGAACCCAAGAGACCCAGTACTTC; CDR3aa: CASHRTQETQYF
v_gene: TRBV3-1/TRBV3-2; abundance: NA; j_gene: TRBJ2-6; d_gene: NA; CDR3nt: TGTGCCAGCAGCCCCTGGGGGGGCCGGGGGGGGGCCAACGTCCTGACTTTC; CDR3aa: CASSPWGGRGGANVLTF
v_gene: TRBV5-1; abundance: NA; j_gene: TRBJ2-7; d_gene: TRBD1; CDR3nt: TGCGCCAGCAGCTTGGGGGACAGGGCAAGCGAGCAGTACTTC; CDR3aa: CASSLGDRASEQYF
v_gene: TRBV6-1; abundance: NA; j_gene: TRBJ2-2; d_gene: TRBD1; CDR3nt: TGTGCCAGCAGTGCGGACAGGGATATAGACACCGGGGAGCTGTTTTTT; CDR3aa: CASSADRDIDTGELFF
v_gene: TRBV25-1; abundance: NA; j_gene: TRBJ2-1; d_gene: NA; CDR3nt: TGTGCCAGCAGTCCGATAGGGGGGGCCAGAAATGAGCAGTTCTTC; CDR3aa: CASSPIGGARNEQFF
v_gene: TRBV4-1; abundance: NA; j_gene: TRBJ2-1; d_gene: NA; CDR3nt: TGCGCCAGCAGCCATCCCGGTGGTGTTGACAATGAGCAGTTCTTC; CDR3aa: CASSHPGGVDNEQFF
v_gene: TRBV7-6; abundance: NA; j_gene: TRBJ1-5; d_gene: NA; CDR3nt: TGTGCCAGCAGCTTAAACAGTGCTTATAGCAATCAGCCCCAGCATTTT; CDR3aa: CASSLNSAYSNQPQHF
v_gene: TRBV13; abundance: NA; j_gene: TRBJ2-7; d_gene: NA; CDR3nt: TGTGCCAGCAGCTCCCTACGCGCCTACGAGCAGTACTTC; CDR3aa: CASSSLRAYEQYF
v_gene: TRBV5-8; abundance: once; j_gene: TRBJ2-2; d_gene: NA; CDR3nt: TGTGCCAGCAGCTTCCAGGCATCGGTCCGCACCGGGGAGCTGTTTTTT; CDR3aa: CASSFQASVRTGELFF
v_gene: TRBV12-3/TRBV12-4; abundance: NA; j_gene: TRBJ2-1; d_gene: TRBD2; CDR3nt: TGTGCCAGCAGTTTACGGGGGGATGAGCAGTTCTTC; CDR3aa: CASSLRGDEQFF
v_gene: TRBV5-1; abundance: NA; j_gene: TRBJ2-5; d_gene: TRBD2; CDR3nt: TGCGCCAGCAGCTTGGCCCAGGCTAGCGGTCGAGAGACCCAGTACTTC; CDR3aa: CASSLAQASGRETQYF
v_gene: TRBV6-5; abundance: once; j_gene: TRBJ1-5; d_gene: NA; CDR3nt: TGTGCCAGCACCCACGGACATAGCAATCAGCCCCAGCATTTT; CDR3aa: CASTHGHSNQPQHF
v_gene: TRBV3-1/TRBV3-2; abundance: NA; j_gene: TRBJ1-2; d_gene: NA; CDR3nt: TGTGCCAGCAGCCAAGGAGGATTCCATGGCTACACCTTC; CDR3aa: CASSQGGFHGYTF
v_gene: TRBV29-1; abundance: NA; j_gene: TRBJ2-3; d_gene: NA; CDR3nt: TGCAGCGTTGAATCCGCGTCAGATACGCAGTATTTT; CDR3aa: CSVESASDTQYF
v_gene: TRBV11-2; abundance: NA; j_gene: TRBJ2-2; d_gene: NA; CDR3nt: TGTGCCAGCAGCTTAGAGGCCAGGGGTACCGGGGAGCTGTTTTTT; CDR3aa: CASSLEARGTGELFF
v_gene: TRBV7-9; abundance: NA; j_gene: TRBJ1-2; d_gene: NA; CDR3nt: TGTGCCAGCAGCGGTGGAGGGCGCGGCTATGGCTACACCTTC; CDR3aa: CASSGGGRGYGYTF
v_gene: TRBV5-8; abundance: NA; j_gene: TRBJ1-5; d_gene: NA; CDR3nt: TGTGCCAGCAGCTCGGGGGTTAGGGGGGGTCATAGCAATCAGCCCCAGCATTTT; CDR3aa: CASSSGVRGGHSNQPQHF